This T cell receptor (beta chain) comes out of a study of blood T cell repertoires in COVID-19. Participant age was roughly 18 to 89 years, and participants resided in roughly 24 US areas. This CDR3 region has 14 residues. Per germline, CDR1 LGHDT and CDR2 YNNKEL (reference sequence). V dropped 4 bases and J dropped 1; count of bases not matched to a gene: 3. This table comes from immunoSEQ multiplex PCR, and its TCRdb copy is limited to in-frame clones, with some not included. Of 180,000 or so clones detected, around 83% appear once; the ten largest clones hold around 3.6%. Sequenced material: PBMCs or T cells enriched from blood (not recorded which). This sequence was found in a woman between 45 and 60 years old in a cohort exposed to, infected with or recovered from COVID-19 (not recorded which). V usage is TRBV3-1 (or the pseudogene TRBV3-2) and J usage is TRBJ1-1; 7 positions agree with TRBD1. As DNA, the CDR3 is TGTGCCAGCAGCCTAAGACAGGGGAACACTGAAGCTTTCTTT. This gives the protein CASSLRQGNTEAFF.